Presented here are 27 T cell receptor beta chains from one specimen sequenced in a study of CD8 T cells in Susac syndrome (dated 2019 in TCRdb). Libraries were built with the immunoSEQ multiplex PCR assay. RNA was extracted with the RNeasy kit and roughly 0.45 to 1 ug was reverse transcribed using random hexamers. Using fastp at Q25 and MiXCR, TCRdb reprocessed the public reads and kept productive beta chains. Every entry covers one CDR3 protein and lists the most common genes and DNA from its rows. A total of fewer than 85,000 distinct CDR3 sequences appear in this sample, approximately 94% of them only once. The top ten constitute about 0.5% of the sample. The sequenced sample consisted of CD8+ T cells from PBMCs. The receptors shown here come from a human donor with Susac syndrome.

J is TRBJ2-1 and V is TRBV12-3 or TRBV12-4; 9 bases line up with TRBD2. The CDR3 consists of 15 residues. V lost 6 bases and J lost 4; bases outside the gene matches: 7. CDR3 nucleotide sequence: TGTGCCAGCAGCCCCTGGCGGGGGGGATACAATGAGCAGTTCTTC. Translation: CASSPWRGGYNEQFF.

CDR3 bases: TGCAGCGTTATTTCGGGGAGCAATCAGCCCCAGCATTTT. Protein product: CSVISGSNQPQHF. V gene TRBV29-1 combines with J gene TRBJ1-5; no clear D gene. V was shortened by 5 bases and J by 1 base, with 9 bases between the two germline ends. The germline gives CDR1 SQVTM, CDR2 ANQGSEA. The CDR3 has 13 amino acids.

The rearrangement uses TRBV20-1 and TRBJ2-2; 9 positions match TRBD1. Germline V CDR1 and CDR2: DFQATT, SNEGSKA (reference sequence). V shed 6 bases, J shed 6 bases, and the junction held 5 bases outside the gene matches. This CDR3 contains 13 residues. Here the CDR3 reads CSAPGQGAGELFF. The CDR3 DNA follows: TGCAGTGCCCCGGGACAGGGCGCCGGGGAGCTGTTTTTT.

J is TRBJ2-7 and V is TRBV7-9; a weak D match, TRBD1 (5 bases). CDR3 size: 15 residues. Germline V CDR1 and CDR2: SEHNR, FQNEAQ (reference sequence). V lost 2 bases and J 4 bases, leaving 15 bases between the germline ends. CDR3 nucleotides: TGTGCCAGCAGCTTAAAGGGGCAGGGTCCATACGAGCAGTACTTC. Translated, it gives CASSLKGQGPYEQYF.

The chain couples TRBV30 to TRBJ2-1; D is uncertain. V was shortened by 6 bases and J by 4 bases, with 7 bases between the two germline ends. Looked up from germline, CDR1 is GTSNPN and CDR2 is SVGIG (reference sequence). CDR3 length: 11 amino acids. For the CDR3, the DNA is TGTGCCTGCCTGACTTACAATGAGCAGTTCTTC. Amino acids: CACLTYNEQFF.

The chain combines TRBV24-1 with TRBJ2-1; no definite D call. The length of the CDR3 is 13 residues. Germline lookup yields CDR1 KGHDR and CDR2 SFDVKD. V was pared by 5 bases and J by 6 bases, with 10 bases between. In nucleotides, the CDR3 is TGTGCCACCAGTGCCTTCCGCAGCAATGAGCAGTTCTTC. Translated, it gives CATSAFRSNEQFF.

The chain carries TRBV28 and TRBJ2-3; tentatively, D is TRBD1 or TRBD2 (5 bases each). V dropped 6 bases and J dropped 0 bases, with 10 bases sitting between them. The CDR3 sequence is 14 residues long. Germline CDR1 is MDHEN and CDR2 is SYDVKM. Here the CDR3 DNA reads TGTGCCAGCAGCCGGGACGGGAGCACAGATACGCAGTATTTT. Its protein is CASSRDGSTDTQYF. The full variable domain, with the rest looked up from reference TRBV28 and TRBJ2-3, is DVKVTQSSRYLVKRTGEKVFLECVQDMDHENMFWYRQDPGLGLRLIYFSYDVKMKEKGDIPEGYSVSREKKERFSLILESASTNQTSMYLCASSRDGSTDTQYFGPGTRLTVL.

The chain's CDR3 is CASSLLRMNTEAFF. As DNA, the CDR3 is TGTGCCAGCAGCTTACTGAGAATGAACACTGAAGCTTTCTTT. The chain is built from TRBV5-6 and TRBJ1-1, with D uncertain. Germline V CDR1 and CDR2: SGHDT, YYEEEE. The CDR3 totals 14 residues. Deletions cut 2 bases from V and 0 bases from J, with 8 bases between.

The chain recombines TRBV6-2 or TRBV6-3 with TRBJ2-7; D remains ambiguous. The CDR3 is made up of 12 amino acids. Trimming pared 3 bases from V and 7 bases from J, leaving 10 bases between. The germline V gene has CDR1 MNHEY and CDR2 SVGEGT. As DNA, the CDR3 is TGTGCCAGCAGTTATGGGTCCGCTGAGCAGTACTTC. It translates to CASSYGSAEQYF.

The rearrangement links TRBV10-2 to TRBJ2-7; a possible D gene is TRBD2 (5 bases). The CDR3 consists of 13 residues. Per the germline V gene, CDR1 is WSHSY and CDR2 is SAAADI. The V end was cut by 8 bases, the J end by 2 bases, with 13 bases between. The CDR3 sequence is CASGLDSPYEQYF. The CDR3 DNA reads TGCGCCAGCGGGCTGGACTCTCCCTACGAGCAGTACTTC.

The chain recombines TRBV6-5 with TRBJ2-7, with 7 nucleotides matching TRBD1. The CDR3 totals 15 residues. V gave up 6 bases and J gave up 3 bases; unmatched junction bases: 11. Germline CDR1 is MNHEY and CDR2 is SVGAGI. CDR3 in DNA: TGTGCCAGCAGACTAGGGGCGACAGGGCACTACGAGCAGTACTTC. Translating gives CASRLGATGHYEQYF.

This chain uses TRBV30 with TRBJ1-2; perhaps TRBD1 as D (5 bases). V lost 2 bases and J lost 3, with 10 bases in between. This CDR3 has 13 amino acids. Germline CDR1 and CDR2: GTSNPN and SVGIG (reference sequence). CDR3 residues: CAWSRDGYYGYTF. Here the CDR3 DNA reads TGTGCCTGGAGTCGGGACGGCTACTATGGCTACACCTTC.

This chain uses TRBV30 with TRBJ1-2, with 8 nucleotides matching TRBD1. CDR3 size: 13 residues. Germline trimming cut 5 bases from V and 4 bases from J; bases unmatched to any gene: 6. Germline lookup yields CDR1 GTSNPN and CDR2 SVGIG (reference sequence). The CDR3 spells CAWYRGTGYGYTF. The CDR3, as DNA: TGTGCCTGGTATAGGGGGACAGGCTATGGCTACACCTTC.

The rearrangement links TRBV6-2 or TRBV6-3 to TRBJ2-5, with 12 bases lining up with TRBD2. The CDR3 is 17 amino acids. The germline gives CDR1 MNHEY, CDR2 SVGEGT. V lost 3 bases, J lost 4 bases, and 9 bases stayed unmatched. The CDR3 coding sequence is TGTGCCAGCAGTTATCGTCTAGCGGGGGGGCGGGGAGAGACCCAGTACTTC. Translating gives CASSYRLAGGRGETQYF.

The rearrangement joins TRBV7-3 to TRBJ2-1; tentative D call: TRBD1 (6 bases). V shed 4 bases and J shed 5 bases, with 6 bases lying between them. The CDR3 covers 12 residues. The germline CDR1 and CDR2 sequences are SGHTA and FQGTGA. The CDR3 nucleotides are TGTGCCAGCAGCTGGGACAACAATGAGCAGTTCTTC. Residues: CASSWDNNEQFF.

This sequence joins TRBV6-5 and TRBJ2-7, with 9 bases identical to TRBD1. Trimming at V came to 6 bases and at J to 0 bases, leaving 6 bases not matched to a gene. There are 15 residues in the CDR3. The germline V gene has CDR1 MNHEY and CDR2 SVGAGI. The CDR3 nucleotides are TGTGCCAGCAGCCTCGGGACAGGGCGCTCCTACGAGCAGTACTTC. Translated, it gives CASSLGTGRSYEQYF.

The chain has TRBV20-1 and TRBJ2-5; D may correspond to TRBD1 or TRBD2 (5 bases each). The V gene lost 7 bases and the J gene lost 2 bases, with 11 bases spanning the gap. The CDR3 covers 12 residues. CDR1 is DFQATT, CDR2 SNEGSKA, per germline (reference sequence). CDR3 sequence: CSVRGDQETQYF. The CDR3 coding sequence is TGCAGTGTAAGAGGGGATCAAGAGACCCAGTACTTC.

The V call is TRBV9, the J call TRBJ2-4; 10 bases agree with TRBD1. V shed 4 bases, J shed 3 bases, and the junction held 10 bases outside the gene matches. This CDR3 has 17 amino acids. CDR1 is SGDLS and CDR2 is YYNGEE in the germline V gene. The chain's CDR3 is CASSTNRDRGGKNIQYF. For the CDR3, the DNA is TGTGCCAGCAGCACAAACCGGGACAGGGGTGGCAAAAACATTCAGTACTTC.

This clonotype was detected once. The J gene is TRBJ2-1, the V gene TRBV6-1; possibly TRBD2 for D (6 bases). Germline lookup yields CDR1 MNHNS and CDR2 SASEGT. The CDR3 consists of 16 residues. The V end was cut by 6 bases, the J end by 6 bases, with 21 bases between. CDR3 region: CASSSLSGPGGNEQFF. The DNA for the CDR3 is TGTGCCAGCAGCTCCTTATCGGGCCCCGGGGGCAATGAGCAGTTCTTC.

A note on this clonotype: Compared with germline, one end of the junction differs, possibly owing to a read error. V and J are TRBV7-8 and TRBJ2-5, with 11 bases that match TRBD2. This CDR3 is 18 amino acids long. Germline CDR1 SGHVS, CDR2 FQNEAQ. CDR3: CASSLDWVAGGLGETQYF. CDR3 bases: TGTGCCAGCAGTTTAGATTGGGTAGCGGGGGGGCTGGGAGAGACCCAGTACTTC.

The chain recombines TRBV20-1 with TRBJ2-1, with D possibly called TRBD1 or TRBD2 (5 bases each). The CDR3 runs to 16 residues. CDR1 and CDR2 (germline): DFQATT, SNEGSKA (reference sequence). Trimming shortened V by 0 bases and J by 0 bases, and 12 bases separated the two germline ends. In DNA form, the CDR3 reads TGCAGTGCTAGAGACCGGGACCCGAGCTCCTACAATGAGCAGTTCTTC. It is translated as CSARDRDPSSYNEQFF.

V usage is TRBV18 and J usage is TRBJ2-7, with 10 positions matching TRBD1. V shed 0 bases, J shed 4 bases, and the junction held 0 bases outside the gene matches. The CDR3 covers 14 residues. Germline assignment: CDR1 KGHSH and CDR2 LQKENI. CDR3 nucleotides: TGTGCCAGCTCACCACCGGGACAGGGGTACGAGCAGTACTTC. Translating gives CASSPPGQGYEQYF.

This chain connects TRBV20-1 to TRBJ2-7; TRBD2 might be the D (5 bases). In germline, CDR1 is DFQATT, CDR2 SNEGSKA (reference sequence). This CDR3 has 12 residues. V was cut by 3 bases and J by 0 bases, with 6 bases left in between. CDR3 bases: TGCAGTGCTAGGAGGGACTCCTACGAGCAGTACTTC. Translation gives CSARRDSYEQYF.

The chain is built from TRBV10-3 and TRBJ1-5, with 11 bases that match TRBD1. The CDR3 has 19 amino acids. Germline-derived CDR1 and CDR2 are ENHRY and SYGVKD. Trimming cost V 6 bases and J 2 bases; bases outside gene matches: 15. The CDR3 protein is CAISQRGGTGGFGNQPQHF. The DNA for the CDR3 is TGTGCCATCAGCCAGAGAGGGGGGACAGGGGGTTTCGGCAATCAGCCCCAGCATTTT.

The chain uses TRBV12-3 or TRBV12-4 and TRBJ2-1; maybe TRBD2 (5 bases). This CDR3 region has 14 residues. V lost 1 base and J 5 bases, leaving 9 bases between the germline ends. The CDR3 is CASSLDGGDNEQFF. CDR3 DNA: TGTGCCAGCAGTTTAGATGGAGGTGACAATGAGCAGTTCTTC.

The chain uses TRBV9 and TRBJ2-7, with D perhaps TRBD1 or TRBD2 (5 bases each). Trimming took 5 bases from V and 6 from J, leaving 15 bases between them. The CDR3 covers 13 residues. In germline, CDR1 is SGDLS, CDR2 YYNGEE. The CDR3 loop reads CASSGGRDREQYF. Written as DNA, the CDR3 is TGTGCCAGCAGTGGGGGAAGGGATCGCGAGCAGTACTTC.

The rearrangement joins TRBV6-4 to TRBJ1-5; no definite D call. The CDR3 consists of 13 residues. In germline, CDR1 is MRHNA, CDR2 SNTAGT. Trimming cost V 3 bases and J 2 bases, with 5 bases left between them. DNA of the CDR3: TGTGCCAGCAGTGAAACGGGCAATCAGCCCCAGCATTTT. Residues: CASSETGNQPQHF.